Sequencing of this TCR beta chain was carried out in a study of blood T cell repertoires in COVID-19. This CDR3 comprises 14 residues. Germline CDR1 is SGHTA and CDR2 is FQGNSA. V shed 1 base and J shed 4 bases, with 10 bases lying between them. Using immunoSEQ multiplex PCR, the repertoire was profiled, and TCRdb retains in-frame clones only, with some absent. This sample carries about 270,000 clones, about 90% of them seen once, and the ten largest clones take 2.3%. Sequenced sample: peripheral blood. This sequence originates from a woman aged 45 to 65 with acute or convalescent COVID-19. V is TRBV7-2 and J is TRBJ2-5; D unresolved. CDR3 protein: CASSLVPRLETQYF. The DNA of the CDR3 is TGTGCCAGCAGCTTAGTTCCTAGATTAGAGACCCAGTACTTC.